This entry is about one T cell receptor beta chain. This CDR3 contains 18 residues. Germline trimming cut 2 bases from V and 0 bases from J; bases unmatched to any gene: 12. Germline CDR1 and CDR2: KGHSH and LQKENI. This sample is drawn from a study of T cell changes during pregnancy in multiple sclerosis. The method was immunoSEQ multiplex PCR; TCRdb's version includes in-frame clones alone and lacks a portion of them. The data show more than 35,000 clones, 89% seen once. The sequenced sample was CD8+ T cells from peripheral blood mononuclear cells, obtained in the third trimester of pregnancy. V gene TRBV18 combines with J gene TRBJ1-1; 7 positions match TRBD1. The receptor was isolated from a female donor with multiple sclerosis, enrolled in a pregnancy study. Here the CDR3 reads CASSPDDRDRYMNTEAFF. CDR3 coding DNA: TGTGCCAGCTCACCAGACGACAGGGATAGATATATGAACACTGAAGCTTTCTTT.